This T cell receptor (beta chain) originates from a study of blood T cell repertoires in COVID-19. Study context: The cDNA or gDNA used as material had been derived from T cells, B-cell-depleted T cells, or PBMCs.

Trimming left V 5 bases short and J 7 bases short, with 18 bases between. The CDR3 has 16 amino acids. Germline assignment: CDR1 SEHNR and CDR2 FQNEAQ (reference sequence). Assay: immunoSEQ multiplex PCR; the TCRdb copy retains only in-frame clones and omits some. In the table there are under 200,000 clones, roughly 83% of which are singletons. Sequenced material: PBMCs or T cells enriched from blood (not recorded which). J is TRBJ1-6 and V is TRBV7-9; D remains unclear. The sequence derives from a middle-aged man with acute COVID-19. The CDR3 region has the DNA TGTGCCAGCAGCCCAGGATCGGGATTTCAAAATTCACCCCTCCACTTT. Amino acid sequence: CASSPGSGFQNSPLHF.